This T cell receptor (beta chain) was recorded in a study of shared clonotypes between healthy human individuals. Study-wide results and caveats: Naive CD4 clonotype sharing across several donors was around 5%. Expectations were that clonotype sharing among donors would be affected by sequencing depth.

Comments on this clone: The target antigen is unknown.

The authors ran the assay at deep level. Here immunoSEQ multiplex PCR was the method, and the copy in TCRdb shows in-frame clones only, minus some. The repertoire consists of fewer than 1.8 million clones, with approximately 98.5% occurring once and the leading ten covering approximately 0.38%. The sequence was collected from a man aged 25 to 40 in good health. The sequencing sample was made of naive CD4+ T cells sorted from blood. The subset was: CD45RA+ positively selected.

DNA for the CDR3: TGTGCCAGCAGCGGGACTAGCGGCAGAAATACGCAGTATTTT. This sequence encodes CASSGTSGRNTQYF. V and J are TRBV6-6 and TRBJ2-3; 11 bases match TRBD2. The CDR3 loop spans 14 amino acids. V lost 6 bases and J lost 7; bases outside the gene matches: 6. The V gene's germline CDR1 is MNHNY and CDR2 SVGAGI (reference sequence).